This is a list of T cell receptor beta chains from one sample in a study of CD8 T cells in ankylosing spondylitis. TCRdb independently ran MiXCR on the 5' RACE reads; one entry per CDR3 protein. Of 700,000 or so distinct CDR3 sequences listed, roughly 20% are singletons. The sample taken for sequencing was blood, either unsorted or a sorted T cell fraction (not recorded which). The receptors were sampled from a male donor with ankylosing spondylitis. The CDR3 runs from the conserved cysteine through the conserved F or W. The D gene is left open where the match is weak. Some rows have no size entry. The others give once, few or many, or a class for an expanded clone.

abundance | d_gene | j_gene | v_gene | len | CDR3aa | CDR3nt
NA | NA | TRBJ1-1 | TRBV11-3 | 14 | CASSYEGRNTEAFF | TGTGCCAGCAGCTACGAGGGGCGAAACACTGAAGCTTTCTTT
NA | TRBD2 | TRBJ2-1 | TRBV20-1 | 16 | CSARGTSGTDGNEQFF | TGCAGTGCTAGGGGGACTAGCGGGACCGATGGGAATGAGCAGTTCTTC
NA | NA | TRBJ1-1 | TRBV15 | 15 | CATSNWKKTNTEAFF | TGTGCCACCAGCAATTGGAAGAAGACAAACACTGAAGCTTTCTTT
few | NA | TRBJ2-5 | TRBV29-1 | 12 | CSVVGRKETQYF | TGCAGCGTTGTTGGGCGAAAGGAGACCCAGTACTTC
NA | TRBD2 | TRBJ2-1 | TRBV3-1 | 17 | CASSQGLAGGGYNEQFF | TGTGCCAGCAGCCAAGGCTTAGCGGGAGGGGGCTACAATGAGCAGTTCTTC
few | TRBD1 | TRBJ2-1 | TRBV6-1 | 15 | CASSPLTGGLNEQFF | TGTGCCAGCAGTCCTCTGACAGGGGGATTGAATGAGCAGTTCTTC
few | NA | TRBJ1-4 | TRBV11-2 | 14 | CASSPSGWDEKLFF | TGTGCCAGCAGCCCCAGCGGGTGGGATGAAAAACTGTTTTTT
few | NA | TRBJ2-7 | TRBV5-1 | 14 | CASSSEPGSYEQYF | TGCGCCAGCAGCTCTGAGCCGGGGTCCTACGAGCAGTACTTC
NA | NA | TRBJ2-6 | TRBV5-4 | 17 | CASSSSYGQSGANVLTF | TGTGCCAGCAGTTCTTCCTATGGGCAAAGTGGGGCCAACGTCCTGACTTTC
NA | NA | TRBJ2-7 | TRBV18 | 14 | CASSPPGGGRVQYF | TGTGCCAGCTCACCCCCCGGCGGGGGCAGGGTGCAGTACTTC
NA | TRBD2 | TRBJ2-2 | TRBV20-1 | 16 | CSARGWASGPAGELFF | TGCAGTGCTAGGGGTTGGGCTAGCGGGCCAGCCGGGGAGCTGTTTTTT
few | NA | TRBJ1-2 | TRBV7-2 | 14 | CASSLEASGEEYTF | TGTGCCAGCAGCTTAGAGGCGTCAGGGGAAGAATACACCTTC
few | TRBD1 | TRBJ2-7 | TRBV7-9 | 16 | CASSFSWGTAAYEQYF | TGTGCCAGCAGCTTTTCATGGGGGACAGCCGCTTACGAGCAGTACTTC
few | NA | TRBJ2-3 | TRBV20-1 | 14 | CSAQNRESADTQYF | TGCAGTGCCCAAAACAGGGAGTCGGCAGATACGCAGTATTTT
NA | NA | TRBJ2-1 | TRBV20-1 | 14 | CSAPTLARYNEQFF | TGCAGTGCTCCAACATTAGCGAGATACAATGAGCAGTTCTTC
NA | NA | TRBJ1-5 | TRBV15 | 15 | CATSRDPGANQPQHF | TGTGCCACCAGCAGGGATCCTGGGGCAAATCAGCCCCAGCATTTT
NA | TRBD1 | TRBJ1-2 | TRBV20-1 | 14 | CSARGPGGDYGYTF | TGCAGTGCTAGAGGCCCAGGGGGCGACTATGGCTACACCTTC
NA | TRBD2 | TRBJ2-3 | TRBV5-6 | 17 | CASSLVGREGYGDTQYF | TGTGCCAGCAGCTTGGTTGGGCGGGAGGGGTACGGAGATACGCAGTATTTT
NA | TRBD1 | TRBJ2-7 | TRBV29-1 | 13 | CSARTGEDYEQYF | TGCAGCGCTCGGACAGGGGAGGACTACGAGCAGTACTTC
NA | NA | TRBJ2-5 | TRBV9 | 15 | CASSVEGRSQETQYF | TGTGCCAGCAGCGTAGAGGGAAGAAGCCAAGAGACCCAGTACTTC
few | TRBD1 | TRBJ2-2 | TRBV5-1 | 15 | CASSRQGVMAGELFF | TGCGCCAGCAGCAGACAGGGGGTAATGGCCGGGGAGCTGTTTTTT
NA | TRBD2 | TRBJ2-3 | TRBV18 | 16 | CASSPPEAGREDTQYF | TGTGCCAGCTCACCACCGGAGGCGGGGCGGGAGGATACGCAGTATTTT
NA | NA | TRBJ2-2 | TRBV10-2 | 14 | CASTGQSNTGELFF | TGCGCCAGCACCGGACAGTCGAACACCGGGGAGCTGTTTTTT
NA | TRBD2 | TRBJ2-1 | TRBV12-5 | 16 | CASGLVVSGRDNEQFF | TGTGCTAGTGGTTTGGTTGTTAGCGGGAGGGACAATGAGCAGTTCTTC
NA | NA | TRBJ2-5 | TRBV6-1 | 12 | CASSDPGVTQYF | TGTGCCAGCAGTGACCCCGGGGTGACCCAGTACTTC
NA | NA | TRBJ2-1 | TRBV5-1 | 15 | CASSFDPPGTNEQFF | TGCGCCAGCAGCTTCGACCCTCCAGGGACCAATGAGCAGTTCTTC
NA | NA | TRBJ2-4 | TRBV30 | 12 | CAWSVGENIQYF | TGTGCCTGGAGTGTGGGAGAAAACATTCAGTACTTC
NA | TRBD2 | TRBJ2-1 | TRBV4-1 | 18 | CASSTPGLAGGPHNEQFF | TGCGCCAGCAGCACACCGGGACTAGCGGGAGGGCCCCACAATGAGCAGTTCTTC
few | NA | TRBJ2-7 | TRBV9 | 14 | CASSVEPDPIGQYF | TGTGCCAGCAGCGTAGAACCCGACCCGATCGGGCAGTACTTC
NA | NA | TRBJ2-2 | TRBV12-3/TRBV12-4 | 14 | CASRPTSRTGELFF | TGTGCCAGCAGGCCCACTAGCCGCACCGGGGAGCTGTTTTTT